This T cell receptor beta chain was captured in a study of graft-versus-host responses after intestinal transplantation. Overall study context: Multivisceral, liver-intestinal, or isolated intestinal transplants were performed in recipients. Each recipient received anti-thymocyte globulin induction, then tacrolimus and steroids for approximately 3 years. Regarding the study as a whole: Detected in recipient marrow were GvH clones, some of which were first observed in ileum or blood.

Germline values: CDR1 MGHRA, CDR2 YSYEKL. CDR3 length equals 15 residues. Trimming pared 0 bases from V and 1 base from J, leaving 7 bases between. Concerning this clone: Its antigen is undetermined.

The table came from immunoSEQ multiplex PCR; TCRdb's copy has only in-frame clones and leaves some out. Altogether some 40,000 clones are present, under 90% being singletons, with the ten largest covering 6% to 7.5%. The chain employs TRBV4-1 and TRBJ1-3; the D is unclear. This TCR was sampled from a human patient who received an intestinal transplant, so some T cells may come from the graft donor. Here the sequenced sample was PBMCs, taken roughly 270 days after transplant. CDR3: CASSQDPGSGNTIYF. CDR3 nucleotides: TGCGCCAGCAGCCAAGACCCGGGATCTGGAAACACCATATATTTT.